The sequence of this T cell receptor beta chain was determined in a study of shared clonotypes between healthy human individuals. Looking at the study overall: With ages of 18 to 49, the donors were a couple of women and a few men. Overall study findings and caveats: Among donors, the sharing of clonotypes was expected to be influenced by sequencing depth.

For each subset, genomic DNA was distributed in equal portions over several immunoSEQ plates. Profiled with immunoSEQ multiplex PCR; TCRdb holds only in-frame clones, not every one. Of some 470,000 clones in the sample, 76% were seen once. Germline CDR1 is LNHDA and CDR2 is SQIVND (reference sequence). The CDR3 is 14 residues long. Trimming took 6 bases from V and 5 from J, leaving 14 bases between them. Remarks on this clone: Its cognate antigen is unknown.

The sequence was collected from a woman in her thirties or forties in good health. Some clones in this sample may be carry-over from other donors' samples. The chain joins TRBV19 to TRBJ2-1; D tentatively reads TRBD1 or TRBD2 (5 bases each). The sequenced sample was PBMCs. CDR3 nucleotide sequence: TGTGCCAGTAGCCGGGACCCGGCCCACAATGAGCAGTTCTTC. It specifies CASSRDPAHNEQFF.